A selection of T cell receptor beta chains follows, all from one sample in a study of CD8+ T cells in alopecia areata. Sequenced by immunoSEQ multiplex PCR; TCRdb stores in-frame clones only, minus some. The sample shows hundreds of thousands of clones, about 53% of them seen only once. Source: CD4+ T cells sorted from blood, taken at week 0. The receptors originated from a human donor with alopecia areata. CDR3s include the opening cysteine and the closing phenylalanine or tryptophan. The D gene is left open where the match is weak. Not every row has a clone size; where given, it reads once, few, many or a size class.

cdr3_nt: TGTGCCAGCAGTTTATCCCGGCAGGGACAGCCCCAGCATTTT
cdr3_aa: CASSLSRQGQPQHF
d_call: -
clone_size: -
v_call: TRBV27
j_call: TRBJ1-5

cdr3_nt: TGCGCCAGCAGCTTAGGGGGCCCTGAGGACGAGCAGTACTTC
cdr3_aa: CASSLGGPEDEQYF
d_call: TRBD1
clone_size: few
v_call: TRBV5-1
j_call: TRBJ2-7

cdr3_nt: TGTGCCAGCAGCCCCGGGACATCTGGGGCCAACGTCCTGACTTTC
cdr3_aa: CASSPGTSGANVLTF
d_call: -
clone_size: -
v_call: TRBV7-3
j_call: TRBJ2-6

cdr3_nt: TGCGCCAGCAGCTTGGGAGAGAGCTCCTACAATGAGCAGTTCTTC
cdr3_aa: CASSLGESSYNEQFF
d_call: -
clone_size: -
v_call: TRBV5-1
j_call: TRBJ2-1

cdr3_nt: TGTGCCAGCTCACCCGGGCTGTCGAACACTGAAGCTTTCTTT
cdr3_aa: CASSPGLSNTEAFF
d_call: -
clone_size: few
v_call: TRBV18
j_call: TRBJ1-1

cdr3_nt: TGTGCCTGGAGGAAGAGGGGTGCGAACACTGAAGCTTTCTTT
cdr3_aa: CAWRKRGANTEAFF
d_call: -
clone_size: few
v_call: TRBV30
j_call: TRBJ1-1

cdr3_nt: TGTGCCTGGACCCAGAGCTACGAGCAGTACTTC
cdr3_aa: CAWTQSYEQYF
d_call: -
clone_size: -
v_call: TRBV30
j_call: TRBJ2-7

cdr3_nt: TGTGCCAGCAGCGTCTTACAGGGAGCAGATACGCAGTATTTT
cdr3_aa: CASSVLQGADTQYF
d_call: -
clone_size: -
v_call: TRBV9
j_call: TRBJ2-3

cdr3_nt: TGCGCCAGCAGCTTGGCTCGGGAAGGGTACTACGAGCAGTACTTC
cdr3_aa: CASSLAREGYYEQYF
d_call: -
clone_size: -
v_call: TRBV5-1
j_call: TRBJ2-7

cdr3_nt: TGTGCCTGGGTGCATAGGAGCTCCTACAATGAGCAGTTCTTC
cdr3_aa: CAWVHRSSYNEQFF
d_call: -
clone_size: -
v_call: TRBV30
j_call: TRBJ2-1

cdr3_nt: TGTGCCAGTAGTAACTTTTCTTGGGTGGATAGCAATCAGCCCCAGCATTTT
cdr3_aa: CASSNFSWVDSNQPQHF
d_call: -
clone_size: -
v_call: TRBV19
j_call: TRBJ1-5

cdr3_nt: TGTGCCATCAGTGAAGACAACCCGGGAAACACCATATATTTT
cdr3_aa: CAISEDNPGNTIYF
d_call: -
clone_size: few
v_call: TRBV10-3
j_call: TRBJ1-3

cdr3_nt: TGTGCCAGCAGTTTTCGAGGGGGGTTCGAAGCTTTCTTT
cdr3_aa: CASSFRGGFEAFF
d_call: -
clone_size: -
v_call: TRBV5-6
j_call: TRBJ1-1

cdr3_nt: TGTGCCAGCAGCAAAAAGGTTAGGGCAGATACGCAGTATTTT
cdr3_aa: CASSKKVRADTQYF
d_call: -
clone_size: -
v_call: TRBV7-3
j_call: TRBJ2-3

cdr3_nt: TGCGCCAGCAGCCTGGACCAATATGGCTACACCTTC
cdr3_aa: CASSLDQYGYTF
d_call: -
clone_size: -
v_call: TRBV5-1
j_call: TRBJ1-2

cdr3_nt: TGTGCCAGCAGTTTACAGGGCGGCAATCAGCCCCAGCATTTT
cdr3_aa: CASSLQGGNQPQHF
d_call: -
clone_size: -
v_call: TRBV6-4
j_call: TRBJ1-5

cdr3_nt: TGCGCCTCCCTGAATAGATCCCCAGGGGGCTATGGCTACACCTTC
cdr3_aa: CASLNRSPGGYGYTF
d_call: TRBD1
clone_size: -
v_call: TRBV4-1
j_call: TRBJ1-2

cdr3_nt: TGCAGCGTTGAAGATCTAGGAGCGAACACTGAAGCTTTCTTT
cdr3_aa: CSVEDLGANTEAFF
d_call: -
clone_size: -
v_call: TRBV29-1
j_call: TRBJ1-1

cdr3_nt: TGTGCCAGCTCACCAGGGCCAGGGACAGGGCCTAACTATGGCTACACCTTC
cdr3_aa: CASSPGPGTGPNYGYTF
d_call: TRBD1
clone_size: -
v_call: TRBV18
j_call: TRBJ1-2

cdr3_nt: TGTGCCTGGAGTGTTGGGCAGGGCTATGGCTACACCTTC
cdr3_aa: CAWSVGQGYGYTF
d_call: -
clone_size: -
v_call: TRBV30
j_call: TRBJ1-2

cdr3_nt: TGTGCCAGCAGCCGACAGGGGTACAATGAGCAGTTCTTC
cdr3_aa: CASSRQGYNEQFF
d_call: TRBD1
clone_size: few
v_call: TRBV5-6
j_call: TRBJ2-1

cdr3_nt: TGCGCCAGCAGTCAATCCACAGGGACGAACTTC
cdr3_aa: CASSQSTGTNF
d_call: -
clone_size: once
v_call: TRBV23-1
j_call: TRBJ2-7

cdr3_nt: TGTGCCAGCAGCCCGGTGATGGGGGGGACCTACGAGCAGTACTTC
cdr3_aa: CASSPVMGGTYEQYF
d_call: TRBD2
clone_size: -
v_call: TRBV13
j_call: TRBJ2-7

cdr3_nt: TGTGCCAGCAGCTTACGAAGGACTAGCGGGGGACGCCCTGATACGCAGTATTTT
cdr3_aa: CASSLRRTSGGRPDTQYF
d_call: TRBD2
clone_size: few
v_call: TRBV11-1
j_call: TRBJ2-3

cdr3_nt: TGCGCCAGCAGCCAAGATCTGGCGGGGCCCACAGATACGCAGTATTTT
cdr3_aa: CASSQDLAGPTDTQYF
d_call: -
clone_size: -
v_call: TRBV4-1
j_call: TRBJ2-3

cdr3_nt: TGTGCCAGCAGGGGGGCAGCTGACTCCTACGAGCAGTACTTC
cdr3_aa: CASRGAADSYEQYF
d_call: -
clone_size: -
v_call: TRBV7-9
j_call: TRBJ2-7

cdr3_nt: TGTGCCAGCAGTTTAAGTTGGACGGGAGGTAACGACGAGCAGTACTTC
cdr3_aa: CASSLSWTGGNDEQYF
d_call: TRBD2
clone_size: -
v_call: TRBV27
j_call: TRBJ2-7

cdr3_nt: TGTGCCAGCAGCTTCAGGGGGGGAGAGACCCAGTACTTC
cdr3_aa: CASSFRGGETQYF
d_call: -
clone_size: -
v_call: TRBV7-2
j_call: TRBJ2-5

cdr3_nt: TGTGCCAGCAGCCAAGCGGCTAGCCCGGTCACGGATACGCAGTATTTT
cdr3_aa: CASSQAASPVTDTQYF
d_call: -
clone_size: -
v_call: TRBV14
j_call: TRBJ2-3

cdr3_nt: TGTGCCAGCAGTTACTCAACAGGGAACGGCTACACCTTC
cdr3_aa: CASSYSTGNGYTF
d_call: -
clone_size: -
v_call: TRBV6-5
j_call: TRBJ1-2

cdr3_nt: TGTGCCAGCAGCCAGTACACTAGCGGGAGGGCCCCCGGGGAGCAGTACTTC
cdr3_aa: CASSQYTSGRAPGEQYF
d_call: TRBD2
clone_size: few
v_call: TRBV14
j_call: TRBJ2-7

cdr3_nt: TGCAGCGTTGAGTTGAGGGCCCAAGAGACCCAGTACTTC
cdr3_aa: CSVELRAQETQYF
d_call: -
clone_size: few
v_call: TRBV29-1
j_call: TRBJ2-5

cdr3_nt: TGTGCCAGCAGTGTTATGTCTAGCACAGATACGCAGTATTTT
cdr3_aa: CASSVMSSTDTQYF
d_call: -
clone_size: -
v_call: TRBV6-1
j_call: TRBJ2-3

cdr3_nt: TGTGCCAGCACTCGGGGGTTGGGGGAAGTCTTT
cdr3_aa: CASTRGLGEVF
d_call: -
clone_size: -
v_call: TRBV2
j_call: TRBJ1-1

cdr3_nt: TGTGCCAGCAGCGAACAGTCCCACTCTGGGGCCAACGTCCTGACTTTC
cdr3_aa: CASSEQSHSGANVLTF
d_call: -
clone_size: -
v_call: TRBV2
j_call: TRBJ2-6

cdr3_nt: TGTGCCAGCAGAGGGCAGGGAGGCGGCACCGGGGAGCTGTTTTTT
cdr3_aa: CASRGQGGGTGELFF
d_call: -
clone_size: many
v_call: TRBV7-6
j_call: TRBJ2-2

cdr3_nt: TGTGCCAGCAGCCCGTCCGGGACCGGGACCTCAGCTTTCTTT
cdr3_aa: CASSPSGTGTSAFF
d_call: -
clone_size: -
v_call: TRBV7-3
j_call: TRBJ1-1

cdr3_nt: TGCGCCAGCTCCCTGGGGGGGGGAGAGACCCAGTACTTC
cdr3_aa: CASSLGGGETQYF
d_call: TRBD2
clone_size: -
v_call: TRBV10-1
j_call: TRBJ2-5

cdr3_nt: TGTGCCAGCAGTGAGTTCGGGACAGGGAAGTCGGATTACTACACCTTC
cdr3_aa: CASSEFGTGKSDYYTF
d_call: TRBD1
clone_size: -
v_call: TRBV25-1
j_call: TRBJ1-2

cdr3_nt: TGCAGCGTAACTGGACAGGGTTACAATGAGCAGTTCTTC
cdr3_aa: CSVTGQGYNEQFF
d_call: TRBD1
clone_size: few
v_call: TRBV29-1
j_call: TRBJ2-1

cdr3_nt: TGTGCCAGCAGCTTCAGGGCGCTGGACGAGCAGTACTTC
cdr3_aa: CASSFRALDEQYF
d_call: -
clone_size: few
v_call: TRBV11-2
j_call: TRBJ2-7

cdr3_nt: TGTGCCAGCAGTGGGGGAAGGGATGAAAAACTGTTTTTT
cdr3_aa: CASSGGRDEKLFF
d_call: -
clone_size: -
v_call: TRBV6-1
j_call: TRBJ1-4

cdr3_nt: TGCAGCGTACGAGAACGGGACCGGCTCCTCGACACCATATATTTT
cdr3_aa: CSVRERDRLLDTIYF
d_call: -
clone_size: few
v_call: TRBV29-1
j_call: TRBJ1-3

cdr3_nt: TGTGCCTGGAGTCAAACAGGGTACACAGATACGCAGTATTTT
cdr3_aa: CAWSQTGYTDTQYF
d_call: -
clone_size: -
v_call: TRBV30
j_call: TRBJ2-3

cdr3_nt: TGTGCCAGCAGCCCGCGGGGAGGGCGGGAGACCCAGTACTTC
cdr3_aa: CASSPRGGRETQYF
d_call: TRBD2
clone_size: -
v_call: TRBV7-2
j_call: TRBJ2-5